This record looks at one TCR beta chain sequence and its context. Clones were sequenced by immunoSEQ multiplex PCR, and TCRdb holds only the in-frame ones, with some missing. The sample includes some 46,000 clones, approximately 92% of them seen just once. This sample was taken from a study of T cell changes during pregnancy in multiple sclerosis. With 5 bases clipped from V and 6 bases from J, the junction kept 13 bases outside the gene matches. Germline CDR1 and CDR2: SGHAT and FQDESV (reference sequence). The CDR3 contains 16 residues. The TCR comes from a female donor with multiple sclerosis, enrolled in a pregnancy study. Material: peripheral blood. The gene calls are TRBV11-1 and TRBJ1-2; TRBD1 agrees at 9 bases. The CDR3 protein is CASSARPRDRDHGYTF. Written as DNA, the CDR3 is TGTGCCAGCAGCGCCAGACCCCGGGACAGGGATCATGGCTACACCTTC.